These T cell receptor beta chains were read from a single sample in a study of blood T cell repertoires in COVID-19. Using immunoSEQ multiplex PCR, the repertoire was profiled, and TCRdb retains in-frame clones only, with some absent. The repertoire holds roughly 380,000 clones, approximately 89% seen once, with 1.5% to 1.7% in the top ten. The material sequenced was peripheral blood. The origin of the receptors is a woman aged 40 to 50 with COVID-19, enrolled during active disease. CDR3s include the opening cysteine and the closing phenylalanine or tryptophan. D genes are given only for firm matches. Clone size is shown for a subset of rows, as once, few, many or a class of expanded clone.

>TRBD1|TRBV9|TRBJ2-1|14|NA
TGTGCCAGCAGCGCCACCGGGACAGACAATGAGCAGTTCTTC
CASSATGTDNEQFF
>TRBD1|TRBV27|TRBJ1-1|15|NA
TGTGCCAGCAGTTCGCTCATTACAGGGGGAACTGAAGCTTTCTTT
CASSSLITGGTEAFF
>TRBD1|TRBV30|TRBJ1-1|14|NA
TGTGCCTGGAGTGTAGGGGGCCCGAACACTGAAGCTTTCTTT
CAWSVGGPNTEAFF
>NA|TRBV19|TRBJ2-7|13|NA
TGTGCCAGTAGTAGAGGACAGTTCTACGAGCAGTACTTC
CASSRGQFYEQYF
>TRBD2|TRBV7-3|TRBJ2-3|14|NA
TGTGCCAGCAGCTTAGGCGGGAGGGAGGATACGCAGTATTTT
CASSLGGREDTQYF
>NA|TRBV6-5|TRBJ2-5|15|NA
TGTGCCAGCAGTTACTCCCTAGCCCCTCAAGAGACCCAGTACTTC
CASSYSLAPQETQYF
>TRBD2|TRBV30|TRBJ2-5|18|NA
TGTGCCTGGAGTCTTCTCACTAGCGGGGGATACGGGGGAGAGACCCAGTACTTC
CAWSLLTSGGYGGETQYF
>NA|TRBV5-3|TRBJ2-3|15|NA
TGTGCCAGAAGCCCCCGGCAGGGTGATCCAGATACGCAGTATTTT
CARSPRQGDPDTQYF
>TRBD1|TRBV4-3|TRBJ2-3|17|NA
TGCGCCAGCAGCCACCCCGGGGACAGCCCTACCCCGGATACGCAGTATTTT
CASSHPGDSPTPDTQYF
>TRBD2|TRBV24-1|TRBJ2-1|17|NA
TGTGCCACCAGTGATTCTAAGACTAGCGGGAGGGCCAATGAGCAGTTCTTC
CATSDSKTSGRANEQFF
>TRBD1|TRBV5-1|TRBJ1-1|16|NA
TGCGCCAGCAGCTTGAGGACAGGGCACATGAACGGTGAAGCTTTCTTT
CASSLRTGHMNGEAFF
>TRBD1|TRBV6-5|TRBJ1-4|15|once
TGTGCCAGCAGTTACCGAGTAGGGGGCAGGGAAAAACTGTTTTTT
CASSYRVGGREKLFF
>TRBD1|TRBV19|TRBJ1-5|13|NA
TGTGCCAGTAAGGGACAGGGGAGTCAGCCCCAGCATTTT
CASKGQGSQPQHF